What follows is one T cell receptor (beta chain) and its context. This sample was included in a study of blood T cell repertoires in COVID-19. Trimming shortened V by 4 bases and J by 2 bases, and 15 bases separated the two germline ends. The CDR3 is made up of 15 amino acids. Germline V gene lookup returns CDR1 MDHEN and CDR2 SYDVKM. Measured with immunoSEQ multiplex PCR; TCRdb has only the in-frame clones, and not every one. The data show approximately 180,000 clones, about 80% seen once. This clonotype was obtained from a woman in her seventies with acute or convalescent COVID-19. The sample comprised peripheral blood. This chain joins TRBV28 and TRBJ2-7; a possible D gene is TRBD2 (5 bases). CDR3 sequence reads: CASSSLFRGTYEQYF. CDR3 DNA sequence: TGTGCCAGCAGTTCCCTTTTTCGGGGAACCTACGAGCAGTACTTC.